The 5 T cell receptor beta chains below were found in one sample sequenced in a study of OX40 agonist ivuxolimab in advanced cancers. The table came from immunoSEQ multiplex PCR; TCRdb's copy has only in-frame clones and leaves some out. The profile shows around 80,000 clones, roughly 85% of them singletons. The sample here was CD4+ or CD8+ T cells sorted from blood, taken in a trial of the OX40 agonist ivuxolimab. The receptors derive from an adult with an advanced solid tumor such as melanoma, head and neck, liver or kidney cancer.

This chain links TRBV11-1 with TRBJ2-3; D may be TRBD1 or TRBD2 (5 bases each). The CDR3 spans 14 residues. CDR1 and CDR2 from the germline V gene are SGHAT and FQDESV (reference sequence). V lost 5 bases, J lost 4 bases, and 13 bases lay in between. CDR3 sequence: CASSVGPPADTQYF. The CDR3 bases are TGTGCCAGCAGCGTGGGACCGCCGGCAGATACGCAGTATTTT.

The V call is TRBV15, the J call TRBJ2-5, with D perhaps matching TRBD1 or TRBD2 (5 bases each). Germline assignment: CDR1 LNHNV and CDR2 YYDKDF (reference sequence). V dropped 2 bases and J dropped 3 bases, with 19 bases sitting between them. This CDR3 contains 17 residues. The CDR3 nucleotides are TGTGCCACCAGCAGAACCCTTTCGGGGCGCAGGAAAGAGACCCAGTACTTC. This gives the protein CATSRTLSGRRKETQYF.

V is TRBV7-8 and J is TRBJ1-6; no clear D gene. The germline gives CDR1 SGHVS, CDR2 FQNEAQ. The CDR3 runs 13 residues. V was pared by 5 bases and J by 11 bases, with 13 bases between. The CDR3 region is CASSREGPPPLHF. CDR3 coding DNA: TGTGCCAGCAGCCGGGAAGGGCCTCCACCCCTCCACTTT.

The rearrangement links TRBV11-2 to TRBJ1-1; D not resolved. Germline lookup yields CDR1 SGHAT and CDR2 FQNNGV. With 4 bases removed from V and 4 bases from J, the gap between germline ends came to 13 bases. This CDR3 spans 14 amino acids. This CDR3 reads CASSSWGRGTEAFF. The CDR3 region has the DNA TGTGCCAGCAGCTCTTGGGGTCGTGGCACTGAAGCTTTCTTT.

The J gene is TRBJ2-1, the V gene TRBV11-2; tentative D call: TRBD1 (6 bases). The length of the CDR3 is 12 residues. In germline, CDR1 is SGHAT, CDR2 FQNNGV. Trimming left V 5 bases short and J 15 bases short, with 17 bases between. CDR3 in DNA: TGTGCCAGCAGCCCCCAGACAGGTTGGCTGTTCTTC. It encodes CASSPQTGWLFF.